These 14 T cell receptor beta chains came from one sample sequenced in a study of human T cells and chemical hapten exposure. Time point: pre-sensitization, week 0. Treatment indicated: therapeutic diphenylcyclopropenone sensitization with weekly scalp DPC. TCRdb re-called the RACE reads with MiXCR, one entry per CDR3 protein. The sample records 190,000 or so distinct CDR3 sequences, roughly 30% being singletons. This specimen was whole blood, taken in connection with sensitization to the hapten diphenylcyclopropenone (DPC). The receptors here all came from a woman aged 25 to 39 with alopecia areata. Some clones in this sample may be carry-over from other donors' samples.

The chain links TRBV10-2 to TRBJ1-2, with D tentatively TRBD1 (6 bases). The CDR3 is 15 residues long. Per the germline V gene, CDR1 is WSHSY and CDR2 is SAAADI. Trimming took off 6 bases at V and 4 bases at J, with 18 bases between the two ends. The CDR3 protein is CASRRSAGVIYGYTF. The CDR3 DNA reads TGCGCCAGCAGGCGTTCGGCAGGGGTAATCTATGGCTACACCTTC.

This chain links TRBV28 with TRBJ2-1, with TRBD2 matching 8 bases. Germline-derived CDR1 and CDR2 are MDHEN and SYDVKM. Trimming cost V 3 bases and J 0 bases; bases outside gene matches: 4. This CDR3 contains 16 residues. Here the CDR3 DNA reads TGTGCCAGCAGTTTCGGGGGGGTCCTCTCCTACAATGAGCAGTTCTTC. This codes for CASSFGGVLSYNEQFF. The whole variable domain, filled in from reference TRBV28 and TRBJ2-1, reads DVKVTQSSRYLVKRTGEKVFLECVQDMDHENMFWYRQDPGLGLRLIYFSYDVKMKEKGDIPEGYSVSREKKERFSLILESASTNQTSMYLCASSFGGVLSYNEQFFGPGTRLTVL.

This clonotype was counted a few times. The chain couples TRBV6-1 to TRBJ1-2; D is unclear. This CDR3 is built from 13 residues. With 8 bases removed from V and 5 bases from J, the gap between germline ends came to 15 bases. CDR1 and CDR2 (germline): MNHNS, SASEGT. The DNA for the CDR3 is TGTGCCAGCGTTACGGGGATGGGGTATGGCTACACCTTC. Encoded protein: CASVTGMGYGYTF.

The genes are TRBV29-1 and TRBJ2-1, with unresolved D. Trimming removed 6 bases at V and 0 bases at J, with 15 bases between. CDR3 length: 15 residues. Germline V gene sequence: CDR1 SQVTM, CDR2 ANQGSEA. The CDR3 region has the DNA TGCAGCGTGAGAGATGGTCTACTCTCCTACAATGAGCAGTTCTTC. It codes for CSVRDGLLSYNEQFF.

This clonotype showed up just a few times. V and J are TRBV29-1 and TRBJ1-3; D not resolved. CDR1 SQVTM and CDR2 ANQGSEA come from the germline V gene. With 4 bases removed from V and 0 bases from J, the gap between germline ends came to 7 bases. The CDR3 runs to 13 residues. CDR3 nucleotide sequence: TGCAGCGTTGTTGACGGCTCTGGAAACACCATATATTTT. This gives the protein CSVVDGSGNTIYF.

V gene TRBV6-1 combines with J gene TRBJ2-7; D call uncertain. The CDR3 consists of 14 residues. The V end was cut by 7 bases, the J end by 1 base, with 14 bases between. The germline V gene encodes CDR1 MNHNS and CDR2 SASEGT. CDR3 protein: CASKLGSRSYEQYF. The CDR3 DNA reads TGTGCCAGCAAGCTGGGATCAAGATCCTACGAGCAGTACTTC.

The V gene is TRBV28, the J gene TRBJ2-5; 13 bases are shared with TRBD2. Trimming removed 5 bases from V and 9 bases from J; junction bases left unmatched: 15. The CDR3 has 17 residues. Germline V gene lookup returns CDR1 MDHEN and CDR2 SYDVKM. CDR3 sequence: CASSPTSGGGDGSSQYF. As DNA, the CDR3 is TGTGCCAGCAGTCCCACTAGCGGGGGGGGGGACGGTTCGTCCCAGTACTTC.

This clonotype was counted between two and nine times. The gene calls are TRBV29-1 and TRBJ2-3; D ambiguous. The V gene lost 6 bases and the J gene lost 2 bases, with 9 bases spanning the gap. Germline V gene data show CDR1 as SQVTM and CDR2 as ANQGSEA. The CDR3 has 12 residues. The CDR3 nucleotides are TGCAGCGTGCTTGGGCTCACAGATACGCAGTATTTT. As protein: CSVLGLTDTQYF.

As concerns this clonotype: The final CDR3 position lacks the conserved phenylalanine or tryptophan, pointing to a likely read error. The CDR3 reads CSVEALRDTQYY. CDR3 in DNA: TGCAGCGTTGAAGCCCTGAGAGATACGCAGTATTAT. J is TRBJ2-3 and V is TRBV29-1; D not certain. The germline gives CDR1 SQVTM, CDR2 ANQGSEA. Trimming took 1 base from V and 5 from J, leaving 7 bases between them. This CDR3 has 12 residues.

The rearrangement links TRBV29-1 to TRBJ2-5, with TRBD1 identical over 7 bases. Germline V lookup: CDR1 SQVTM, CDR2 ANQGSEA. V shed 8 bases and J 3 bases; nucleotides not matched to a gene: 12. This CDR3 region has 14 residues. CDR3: CSPRRGSGEETQYF. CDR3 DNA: TGCAGCCCCCGCAGGGGGTCAGGAGAAGAGACCCAGTACTTC. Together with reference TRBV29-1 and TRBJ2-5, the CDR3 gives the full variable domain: SAVISQKPSRDICQRGTSLTIQCQVDSQVTMMFWYRQQPGQSLTLIATANQGSEATYESGFVIDKFPISRPNLTFSTLTVSNMSPEDSSIYLCSPRRGSGEETQYFGPGTRLLVL.

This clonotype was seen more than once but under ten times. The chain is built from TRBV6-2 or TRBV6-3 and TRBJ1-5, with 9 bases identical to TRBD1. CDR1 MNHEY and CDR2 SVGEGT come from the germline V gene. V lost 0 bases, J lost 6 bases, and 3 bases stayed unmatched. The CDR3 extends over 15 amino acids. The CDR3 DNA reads TGTGCCAGCAGTTACTCGAACAGGGGGCTTCAGCCCCAGCATTTT. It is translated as CASSYSNRGLQPQHF.

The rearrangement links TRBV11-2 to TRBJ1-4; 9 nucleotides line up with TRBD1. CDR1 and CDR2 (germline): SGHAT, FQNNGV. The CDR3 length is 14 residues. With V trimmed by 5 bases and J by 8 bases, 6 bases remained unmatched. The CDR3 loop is CASSRRQGGEKLFF. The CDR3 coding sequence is TGTGCCAGCAGCCGAAGACAGGGGGGAGAAAAACTGTTTTTT.

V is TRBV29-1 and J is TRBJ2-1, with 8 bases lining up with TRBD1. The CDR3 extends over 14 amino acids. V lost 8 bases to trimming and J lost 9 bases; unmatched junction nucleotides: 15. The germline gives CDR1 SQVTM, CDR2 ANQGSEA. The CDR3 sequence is CSSGQGVWGSEQFF. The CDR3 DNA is TGCAGCAGCGGACAGGGCGTCTGGGGGAGTGAGCAGTTCTTC.

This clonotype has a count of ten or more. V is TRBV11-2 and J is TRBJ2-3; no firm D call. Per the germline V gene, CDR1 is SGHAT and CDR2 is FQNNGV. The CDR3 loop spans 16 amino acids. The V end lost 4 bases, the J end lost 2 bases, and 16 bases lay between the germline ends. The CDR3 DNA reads TGTGCCAGCAGCTCCGGTTTGTCGTATGTCACAGATACGCAGTATTTT. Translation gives CASSSGLSYVTDTQYF.